This paragraph reports one T cell receptor beta chain. The target antigen is unknown. Possible read error: a much larger clone is one base away. Whole-study results and caveats: Tumor Tregs overlapped most with tumor, then blood, naive CD4+ cells.

CDR3 size: 15 residues. Germline V lookup: CDR1 SGHNT, CDR2 YYREEE (reference sequence). V gave up 4 bases and J gave up 6 bases; unmatched junction bases: 10. Purified naive CD4+ T cells were depleted of CD25+ Tregs. TCRdb reprocessed the 5' RACE reads with MiXCR, giving one entry per CDR3 protein. The sample has about 23,000 distinct CDR3 sequences; about 31% are singletons. The sequenced material came from tumor-infiltrating naive CD4+ T cells sorted from the breast tumor. The subset here: naive CD4+ T cells, CD4+CD45RA+CD25-. The chain combines TRBV5-4 with TRBJ2-3, with 8 bases aligning to TRBD2. The sequence derives from a female donor with breast cancer. The CDR3 reads CASSPRLARLDTQYF. The DNA for the CDR3 is TGTGCCAGCAGCCCCAGACTAGCGAGGCTGGATACGCAGTATTTT.